The rows below give T cell receptor beta chains drawn from one sample of a study of Ad26.COV2.S vaccination and SARS-CoV-2 variants. Using immunoSEQ multiplex PCR, the repertoire was profiled, and TCRdb retains in-frame clones only, with some absent. The data show around 450,000 clones, with 75% to 90% seen just once and about 2.7% held by the top ten. This specimen was peripheral blood, taken in a trial of Ad26.COV2.S vaccine versus placebo. The source is a person aged 18-65 years who received the Ad26.COV2.S COVID-19 vaccine or a placebo. The CDR3 runs from the conserved cysteine through the conserved F or W. The D gene is left open where the match is weak. A row's size may be missing; if present it is once, few, many or a size class.

>TRBV6-5|few|NA|TRBJ1-6
CASGSGNSPLHF
TGTGCCAGCGGGTCAGGGAATTCACCCCTCCACTTT
>TRBV14|once|TRBD1|TRBJ1-1
CASSRLGQPLGAFF
TGTGCCAGCAGCCGTTTGGGACAGCCCCTGGGAGCTTTCTTT
>TRBV4-2|NA|TRBD2|TRBJ2-1
CASSQVTWTSEPEQFF
TGTGCCAGCAGCCAGGTGACTTGGACTAGCGAACCTGAGCAGTTCTTC
>TRBV7-3|NA|TRBD2|TRBJ2-1
CASSLPPSGGQGTYNEQFF
TGTGCCAGCAGCTTACCCCCTAGCGGGGGGCAGGGCACCTACAATGAGCAGTTCTTC
>TRBV24-1|NA|TRBD2|TRBJ2-5
CATSDPRRGVETQYF
TGTGCCACCAGTGACCCCCGACGGGGGGTGGAGACCCAGTACTTC
>TRBV30|NA|NA|TRBJ2-7
CAWRGPGRNYEQYF
TGTGCCTGGAGGGGACCTGGGCGTAACTACGAGCAGTACTTC
>TRBV16|NA|NA|TRBJ1-1
CASSQRGGTMNTEAFF
TGTGCCAGCAGCCAAAGAGGGGGAACTATGAACACTGAAGCTTTCTTT
>TRBV15|NA|NA|TRBJ1-1
CATSRGTLLRNTEAFF
TGTGCCACCAGCAGAGGTACCTTATTGAGGAACACTGAAGCTTTCTTT
>TRBV6-2/TRBV6-3|NA|NA|TRBJ2-1
CASSSPGGEQFF
TGTGCCAGCAGTTCCCCGGGTGGAGAGCAGTTCTTC
>TRBV12-3/TRBV12-4|NA|NA|TRBJ1-4
CASSLLGPEKLFF
TGTGCCAGCAGTCTCCTGGGACCTGAAAAACTGTTTTTT
>TRBV15|NA|NA|TRBJ1-3
CATSAGGRRNTIYF
TGTGCCACCTCGGCCGGGGGGAGAAGAAACACCATATATTTT
>TRBV7-2|once|NA|TRBJ2-1
CASSFSWVANEQFF
TGTGCCAGCAGCTTTTCCTGGGTGGCTAATGAGCAGTTCTTC
>TRBV5-5|NA|NA|TRBJ1-3
CASSLPSFGNTIYF
TGTGCCAGCAGCTTGCCGTCCTTTGGAAACACCATATATTTT
>TRBV18|NA|NA|TRBJ1-1
CASSRWGRDTEAFF
TGTGCCAGCTCCAGGTGGGGTAGGGACACTGAAGCTTTCTTT
>TRBV5-4|once|TRBD2|TRBJ2-3
CASSLDLAGGADTQYF
TGTGCCAGCAGCTTGGACCTAGCGGGGGGGGCAGATACGCAGTATTTT
>TRBV5-5|NA|NA|TRBJ1-2
CASSAGGYRDGYTF
TGTGCCAGCAGCGCGGGCGGATACAGGGATGGCTACACCTTC
>TRBV4-3|NA|NA|TRBJ1-1
CASSQEGWGDTEAFF
TGCGCCAGCAGCCAAGAAGGCTGGGGGGACACTGAAGCTTTCTTT
>TRBV24-1|NA|TRBD1|TRBJ2-3
CATSEPSGTGVADTQYF
TGTGCCACCAGTGAGCCATCCGGGACAGGGGTCGCAGATACGCAGTATTTT
>TRBV6-5|once|NA|TRBJ2-1
CASRSRGRGWNEQFF
TGTGCCAGCAGATCCCGGGGTAGAGGGTGGAATGAGCAGTTCTTC
>TRBV28|once|NA|TRBJ2-7
CASSLLNYEQYF
TGTGCCAGCAGTCTCTTAAACTACGAGCAGTACTTC
>TRBV3-1/TRBV3-2|NA|NA|TRBJ2-5
CASSGLLLGETQYF
TGTGCCAGCAGCGGGCTACTACTAGGGGAGACCCAGTACTTC
>TRBV9|NA|NA|TRBJ1-2
CASSVSFDTVYGYTF
TGTGCCAGCAGCGTATCCTTTGACACGGTCTATGGCTACACCTTC
>TRBV27|NA|TRBD1|TRBJ1-6
CASRHPGTGASFGSPLHF
TGTGCCAGCAGACACCCCGGGACAGGGGCCTCCTTTGGATCACCCCTCCACTTT
>TRBV19|NA|NA|TRBJ2-3
CASSIADTQYF
TGTGCCAGTAGTATAGCGGATACGCAGTATTTT
>TRBV9|NA|NA|TRBJ2-3
CASSVGGRSTDTQYF
TGTGCCAGCAGCGTAGGCGGGCGAAGCACAGATACGCAGTATTTT
>TRBV5-5|NA|NA|TRBJ2-1
CASSLEYRYNEQFF
TGTGCCAGCAGCTTGGAGTATCGATACAATGAGCAGTTCTTC
>TRBV5-1|NA|NA|TRBJ1-1
CASSPYNTGTEAFF
TGCGCCAGCAGCCCCTACAACACAGGCACTGAAGCTTTCTTT
>TRBV9|NA|NA|TRBJ2-1
CASSVGSSYNEQFF
TGTGCCAGCAGCGTAGGTAGCTCCTACAATGAGCAGTTCTTC
>TRBV7-2|NA|NA|TRBJ1-6
CASSLRGSPNSPLHF
TGTGCCAGCAGCCTCCGGGGGTCGCCGAATTCACCCCTCCACTTT
>TRBV30|NA|NA|TRBJ1-3
CAWSGTVRGNTIYF
TGTGCCTGGAGTGGGACAGTCAGGGGAAACACCATATATTTT
>TRBV3-1/TRBV3-2|once|NA|TRBJ1-4
CASSQPTGSEKLFF
TGTGCCAGCAGCCAACCCACAGGGAGTGAAAAACTGTTTTTT
>TRBV20-1|NA|TRBD2|TRBJ2-3
CSASASGRATDTQYF
TGCAGTGCCAGTGCTAGCGGGAGGGCCACAGATACGCAGTATTTT
>TRBV4-3|NA|TRBD1|TRBJ1-5
CASSQHTGVLTPQHF
TGCGCCAGCAGCCAACATACAGGGGTGTTAACGCCCCAGCATTTT
>TRBV29-1|once|NA|TRBJ2-1
CSVEDQETSNRHEQFF
TGCAGCGTTGAAGATCAAGAGACTAGTAACCGCCATGAGCAGTTCTTC
>TRBV24-1|NA|NA|TRBJ2-3
CATNHGTASTDTQYF
TGTGCCACCAACCACGGAACAGCCAGCACAGATACGCAGTATTTT
>TRBV13|NA|TRBD1|TRBJ1-1
CASSSTRDREVRRNTEAFF
TGTGCCAGCAGCTCCACCAGGGACAGGGAAGTACGAAGGAACACTGAAGCTTTCTTT
>TRBV29-1|NA|NA|TRBJ1-2
CSVGRVDGYTF
TGCAGCGTTGGCAGGGTGGATGGCTACACCTTC
>TRBV30|NA|NA|TRBJ1-1
CAWSVGVYTEAFF
TGTGCCTGGAGTGTGGGGGTATACACTGAAGCTTTCTTT
>TRBV18|NA|TRBD2|TRBJ2-3
CASSSILAGAGTDTQYF
TGTGCCAGCTCTTCCATACTAGCGGGGGCAGGCACAGATACGCAGTATTTT
>TRBV7-9|NA|NA|TRBJ1-2
CASSPPRHPFTYGYTF
TGTGCCAGCAGCCCTCCCAGACATCCCTTTACCTATGGCTACACCTTC
>TRBV6-6|NA|TRBD2|TRBJ2-1
CATSGETGLASNEQFF
TGTGCCACCTCCGGTGAAACGGGACTAGCGTCCAATGAGCAGTTCTTC
>TRBV15|NA|TRBD2|TRBJ2-3
CATSRVSPKGRGALDTQYF
TGTGCCACCAGCAGGGTCTCACCTAAGGGGCGGGGGGCCTTAGATACGCAGTATTTT
>TRBV7-3|NA|NA|TRBJ2-1
CASSPGGRENEQFF
TGTGCCAGCAGCCCGGGGGGCAGGGAGAATGAGCAGTTCTTC
>TRBV7-2|NA|NA|TRBJ2-6
CASSLVGNSGANVLTF
TGTGCCAGCAGCTTAGTAGGCAACTCTGGGGCCAACGTCCTGACTTTC
>TRBV30|NA|TRBD2|TRBJ2-1
CAWMHGGRGQFF
TGTGCCTGGATGCACGGCGGGAGAGGGCAGTTCTTC
>TRBV7-9|NA|NA|TRBJ2-3
CASSWQAKDTQYF
TGTGCCAGCAGCTGGCAGGCGAAAGATACGCAGTATTTT
>TRBV2|NA|NA|TRBJ1-1
CASSSEGGTEAFF
TGTGCCAGCAGTTCAGAGGGGGGCACTGAAGCTTTCTTT
>TRBV11-2|NA|TRBD1|TRBJ2-2
CASSFYRTGSISGTGELFF
TGTGCCAGCAGCTTCTATCGGACAGGGAGTATCTCGGGCACCGGGGAGCTGTTTTTT
>TRBV2|NA|NA|TRBJ1-3
CASSLGGRNTIYF
TGTGCCAGCAGTCTGGGGGGGAGAAACACCATATATTTT
>TRBV4-1|NA|NA|TRBJ2-1
CASSRGNYNEQFF
TGCGCCAGCAGCCGGGGCAACTACAATGAGCAGTTCTTC
>TRBV19|NA|NA|TRBJ2-3
CASSIDHQGLTDTQYF
TGTGCCAGTAGTATAGATCATCAGGGGTTGACAGATACGCAGTATTTT
>TRBV29-1|once|NA|TRBJ1-1
CSVLEWNTEAFF
TGCAGCGTTTTGGAATGGAACACTGAAGCTTTCTTT
>TRBV30|few|NA|TRBJ1-6
CAWSQRRNSPLHF
TGTGCCTGGAGTCAACGGAGAAATTCACCCCTCCACTTT